The 29 T cell receptor beta chains below come from one sample, sequenced in a study of OX40 agonist ivuxolimab in advanced cancers. Sequencing used immunoSEQ multiplex PCR; TCRdb keeps in-frame clones, though not all of them. Altogether tens of thousands of clones are present, around 89% being singletons, with the ten largest covering less than 5.5%. The material sequenced was CD4+ or CD8+ T cells sorted from blood, taken in a trial of the OX40 agonist ivuxolimab. The origin of the receptors is an adult with an advanced solid tumor such as melanoma, head and neck, liver or kidney cancer.

The CDR3 DNA sequence: TGTGCCAGCAGCAAGCGACTAGCGGGAGGGCTGGATACGCAGTATTTT. Amino acid sequence: CASSKRLAGGLDTQYF. The chain recombines TRBV5-4 with TRBJ2-3; 14 nucleotides match TRBD2. Germline trimming cut 4 bases from V and 6 bases from J; bases unmatched to any gene: 7. Germline values: CDR1 SGHNT, CDR2 YYREEE (reference sequence). The CDR3 contains 16 residues.

The J gene is TRBJ2-1, the V gene TRBV7-2; TRBD2 aligns across 7 bases. Germline V gene sequence: CDR1 SGHTA, CDR2 FQGNSA. V gave up 5 bases and J gave up 4 bases; unmatched junction bases: 11. The CDR3 is 16 residues long. This chain's CDR3 is CASSRAAGAGYNEQFF. The DNA of the CDR3 is TGTGCCAGCAGCAGGGCGGCGGGAGCGGGTTACAATGAGCAGTTCTTC.

The chain links TRBV7-9 to TRBJ2-7; 10 bases align to TRBD2. Germline values: CDR1 SEHNR, CDR2 FQNEAQ (reference sequence). CDR3 length: 17 amino acids. V shed 7 bases and J 5 bases; nucleotides not matched to a gene: 17. The CDR3 DNA sequence: TGTGCCAGCATCCCCGGTTGGGGTAGCGGGAGGCCAAACGAGCAGTACTTC. Translation: CASIPGWGSGRPNEQYF.

J is TRBJ2-7 and V is TRBV5-1, with D tentatively TRBD1 or TRBD2 (6 bases each). Germline V gene lookup returns CDR1 SGHRS and CDR2 YFSETQ. The V and J ends lost 1 base and 2 bases respectively, with 13 bases between them. The CDR3 runs 15 residues. This CDR3 is CASSLTGALPYEQYF. For the CDR3, the DNA is TGCGCCAGCAGCTTGACGGGGGCCCTACCCTACGAGCAGTACTTC. Complete variable domain (other parts from reference TRBV5-1 and TRBJ2-7): KAGVTQTPRYLIKTRGQQVTLSCSPISGHRSVSWYQQTPGQGLQFLFEYFSETQRNKGNFPGRFSGRQFSNSRSEMNVSTLELGDSALYLCASSLTGALPYEQYFGPGTRLTVT.

The chain employs TRBV6-1 and TRBJ1-4; 9 bases agree with TRBD1. The V gene end was trimmed by 7 bases and the J gene end by 7 bases; junction bases not matched to a gene: 10. The length of the CDR3 is 15 residues. Germline lookup yields CDR1 MNHNS and CDR2 SASEGT. DNA for the CDR3: TGTGCCAGCACCCGGACAGGGGATCACGTTGAAAAACTGTTTTTT. Translation: CASTRTGDHVEKLFF.

V is TRBV28 and J is TRBJ2-7; TRBD2 aligns across 8 bases. V trimming: 5 bases; J trimming: 2 bases; junction bases outside the gene matches: 11. Looked up from germline, CDR1 is MDHEN and CDR2 is SYDVKM. The CDR3 has 16 residues. The CDR3 region has the DNA TGTGCCAGCAGTCCCCTCGGGGGGGGCCTACCCTACGAGCAGTACTTC. Translation: CASSPLGGGLPYEQYF.

V is TRBV7-3 and J is TRBJ1-1, with D unresolved. The CDR3 is 13 amino acids. Trimming took off 3 bases at V and 4 bases at J, with 9 bases between the two ends. Germline CDR1 reads SGHTA; CDR2 reads FQGTGA. CDR3 sequence: CASSFNPGTEAFF. CDR3 nucleotides: TGTGCCAGCAGCTTCAACCCGGGCACTGAAGCTTTCTTT.

This clone was counted between two and nine times. V gene TRBV6-5 combines with J gene TRBJ2-3, with D tentatively TRBD1 (6 bases). There are 13 residues in the CDR3. Trimming took 2 bases from V and 10 from J, leaving 13 bases between them. Germline CDR1 reads MNHEY; CDR2 reads SVGAGI. This chain's CDR3 is CASSYGQTGPQYF. The CDR3 DNA reads TGTGCCAGCAGTTACGGTCAAACAGGGCCGCAGTATTTT.

This clone has just a few counts. This chain connects TRBV29-1 to TRBJ1-1; the D gene is possibly TRBD1 (6 bases). Trimming removed 8 bases at V and 4 bases at J, with 14 bases between. The germline V gene encodes CDR1 SQVTM and CDR2 ANQGSEA. The CDR3 is 12 amino acids. The chain's CDR3 is CSSRTGLTEAFF. The CDR3 DNA reads as TGCAGCTCCCGTACAGGGCTCACTGAAGCTTTCTTT.

This rearrangement joins TRBV6-1 to TRBJ2-1, with unresolved D. Germline CDR1 is MNHNS and CDR2 is SASEGT. V lost 6 bases and J 4 bases, leaving 10 bases between the germline ends. The CDR3 runs to 13 residues. CDR3 sequence: CASSAQIYNEQFF. CDR3 DNA sequence: TGTGCCAGCAGCGCACAGATTTACAATGAGCAGTTCTTC.

The rearrangement links TRBV6-4 to TRBJ2-5; 10 nucleotides line up with TRBD2. V trimming: 4 bases; J trimming: 5 bases; junction bases outside the gene matches: 10. There are 16 residues in the CDR3. CDR1 is MRHNA, CDR2 SNTAGT, per germline. DNA of the CDR3: TGTGCCAGCAGTGCCCAAGCGGGGGGGGCGGTGGAGACCCAGTACTTC. Its translation: CASSAQAGGAVETQYF.

V usage is TRBV6-1 and J usage is TRBJ1-1; D is unclear. Germline-derived CDR1 and CDR2 are MNHNS and SASEGT. This CDR3 is 16 amino acids long. V was cut by 4 bases and J by 0 bases, with 15 bases left in between. The CDR3 DNA is TGTGCCAGCAGTGGTATGACCGGGCCTTTGAACACTGAAGCTTTCTTT. Amino acids: CASSGMTGPLNTEAFF.

About this clone itself: Other nucleotide sequences from this sample produce the same CDR3. This rearrangement joins TRBV19 to TRBJ2-6; no reliable D call. Deletions cut 3 bases from V and 2 bases from J, with 5 bases between. The CDR3 has 14 amino acids. Germline values: CDR1 LNHDA, CDR2 SQIVND (reference sequence). CDR3: CASSIEPGANVLTF. CDR3 in DNA: TGTGCCAGTAGTATCGAACCTGGGGCCAACGTCCTGACTTTC.

V and J are TRBV10-3 and TRBJ2-7; TRBD2 matches 8 bases. In germline, CDR1 is ENHRY, CDR2 SYGVKD. The CDR3 has 14 residues. V was pared by 4 bases and J by 4 bases, with 6 bases of the junction left unmatched. The CDR3 region has the DNA TGTGCCATCAGTGCAACGGGAGGGCCGTACGAGCAGTACTTC. Its protein product is CAISATGGPYEQYF.

V gene TRBV2 combines with J gene TRBJ2-7; perhaps D is TRBD1 or TRBD2 (6 bases each). Germline V gene sequence: CDR1 SNHLY, CDR2 FYNNEI. V dropped 5 bases and J dropped 0 bases, with 14 bases sitting between them. The CDR3 is 15 residues long. The CDR3, as DNA: TGTGCCAGCAGTCCAGGGGCGCGGGGCTCCTACGAGCAGTACTTC. Translated: CASSPGARGSYEQYF.

The chain has TRBV2 and TRBJ2-7; D is unresolved. The germline V gene has CDR1 SNHLY and CDR2 FYNNEI. The V gene lost 6 bases and the J gene lost 4 bases, with 16 bases spanning the gap. The CDR3 is 14 residues long. The CDR3 sequence: CASRYTAGGYEQYF. The CDR3 DNA sequence: TGTGCCAGCAGGTATACCGCCGGTGGGTACGAGCAGTACTTC.

The chain joins TRBV5-1 to TRBJ1-2; tentative D call: TRBD1 (6 bases). V was cut by 0 bases and J by 5 bases, with 17 bases left in between. The germline CDR1 and CDR2 sequences are SGHRS and YFSETQ. The length of the CDR3 is 16 residues. The CDR3 loop is CASSLDTTGGRYGYTF. The CDR3 coding sequence is TGCGCCAGCAGCTTGGACACTACGGGGGGGCGGTATGGCTACACCTTC.

The chain recombines TRBV4-2 with TRBJ2-1; D remains unclear. Trimming left V 0 bases short and J 6 bases short, with 18 bases between. The CDR3 covers 17 residues. CDR1 is LGHNA and CDR2 is YNFKEQ in the germline V gene. The chain's CDR3 is CASSQEETQISRNEQFF. Here the CDR3 DNA reads TGTGCCAGCAGCCAAGAAGAGACTCAAATCTCGCGCAATGAGCAGTTCTTC.

The chain employs TRBV19 and TRBJ2-1; no reliable D call. The CDR3 spans 14 residues. V gave up 6 bases and J gave up 0 bases, with 9 bases separating them. CDR1 is LNHDA and CDR2 is SQIVND in the germline V gene (reference sequence). This CDR3 is CASSARGSYNEQFF. CDR3 in DNA: TGTGCCAGTAGCGCGAGAGGCTCCTACAATGAGCAGTTCTTC. Full variable domain (outside the CDR3, taken from reference TRBV19 and TRBJ2-1): DGGITQSPKYLFRKEGQNVTLSCEQNLNHDAMYWYRQDPGQGLRLIYYSQIVNDFQKGDIAEGYSVSREKKESFPLTVTSAQKNPTAFYLCASSARGSYNEQFFGPGTRLTVL.

This clone showed up just once. The V call is TRBV4-3, the J call TRBJ2-1, with 15 bases lining up with TRBD2. From germline, CDR1 is LGHNA and CDR2 YSLEER. Trimming at V came to 0 bases and at J to 6 bases, leaving 12 bases not matched to a gene. The CDR3 extends over 20 amino acids. The DNA of the CDR3 is TGCGCCAGCAGCCAAGATCACCAAGGACTAGCGGGAGGGGGCTTCAATGAGCAGTTCTTC. It specifies CASSQDHQGLAGGGFNEQFF.

The rearrangement uses TRBV5-8 and TRBJ2-3, with 7 bases matching TRBD2. J lost 0 bases, V lost 7 bases, and 14 bases had no gene match. The germline V gene has CDR1 SGHTS and CDR2 YDEGEE. The CDR3 has 17 residues. In DNA, the CDR3 is TGTGCCAGCCGACTAGCACGTATAATCTCTAGCACAGATACGCAGTATTTT. Protein sequence: CASRLARIISSTDTQYF. The full variable domain, its missing parts supplied by reference TRBV5-8 and TRBJ2-3, is EAGVTQSPTHLIKTRGQQATLRCSPISGHTSVYWYQQALGLGLQFLLWYDEGEERNRGNFPPRFSGRQFPNYSSELNVNALELEDSALYLCASRLARIISSTDTQYFGPGTRLTVL.

This CDR3 reads CASSPQNELITTEAFF. CDR3 in DNA: TGTGCCAGCAGCCCACAAAACGAATTAATTACGACTGAAGCTTTCTTT. This rearrangement joins TRBV7-6 to TRBJ1-1; no clear D. The V end was cut by 5 bases, the J end by 5 bases, with 21 bases between. In germline, CDR1 is SGHVS, CDR2 FNYEAQ. This CDR3 spans 16 amino acids.

The CDR3 sequence: CASSSGYGSFYEQYF. The DNA for the CDR3 is TGTGCCAGCAGCTCAGGGTACGGGTCCTTCTACGAGCAGTACTTC. The chain combines TRBV7-2 with TRBJ2-7, with D maybe TRBD1 (5 bases). From germline, CDR1 is SGHTA and CDR2 FQGNSA. The V end was cut by 4 bases, the J end by 3 bases, with 16 bases between. CDR3 length: 15 residues.

The rearrangement uses TRBV14 and TRBJ2-7; 8 bases are a match to TRBD2. V lost 4 bases and J lost 6; bases outside the gene matches: 11. There are 15 residues in the CDR3. The germline gives CDR1 SGHDN, CDR2 FVKESK. The CDR3 DNA reads as TGTGCCAGCAGCCGTACAGCGGGAGCTACGGTCGAGCAGTACTTC. Its protein is CASSRTAGATVEQYF.

This clone came up a few times. This chain joins TRBV7-2 and TRBJ2-1, with 8 nucleotides matching TRBD1. Trimming cost V 2 bases and J 1 base; bases outside gene matches: 7. The length of the CDR3 is 17 residues. Germline CDR1 is SGHTA and CDR2 is FQGNSA. DNA of the CDR3: TGTGCCAGCAGCTTAACGAGGACAGGGCGATCCTACAATGAGCAGTTCTTC. Translating gives CASSLTRTGRSYNEQFF.

The chain uses TRBV28 and TRBJ2-2, with D perhaps TRBD2 (5 bases). The length of the CDR3 is 15 residues. From germline, CDR1 is MDHEN and CDR2 SYDVKM. Trimming stripped 3 bases from V and 7 bases from J, with 15 bases between. The CDR3: CASSFAGLGDGELFF. The CDR3 DNA sequence: TGTGCCAGCAGTTTCGCGGGTCTCGGAGACGGGGAGCTGTTTTTT.

The chain couples TRBV25-1 to TRBJ1-5; D unresolved. There are 13 residues in the CDR3. V lost 4 bases, J lost 3 bases, and 7 bases lay in between. Per the germline V gene, CDR1 is MGHDK and CDR2 is SYGVNS. CDR3 nucleotides: TGTGCCAGCAGTGTGGGCCTCAATCAGCCCCAGCATTTT. Translating gives CASSVGLNQPQHF.

The chain combines TRBV15 with TRBJ2-5; no firm D call. Trimming pared 0 bases from V and 5 bases from J, leaving 7 bases between. The germline V gene has CDR1 LNHNV and CDR2 YYDKDF (reference sequence). The CDR3 length is 13 residues. The CDR3 coding sequence is TGTGCCACCAGCAGAGATAAAGGCGAGACCCAGTACTTC. Translating gives CATSRDKGETQYF.

The CDR3 DNA reads as TGTGCCACAACGGCGGGACAGGGCTTCAATGAGCAGTTCTTC. It codes for CATTAGQGFNEQFF. The rearrangement uses TRBV19 and TRBJ2-1, with TRBD1 identical over 9 bases. Germline CDR1 and CDR2: LNHDA and SQIVND (reference sequence). V dropped 10 bases and J dropped 6; count of bases not matched to a gene: 10. The CDR3 sequence is 14 residues long. The variable domain in full, completed from reference TRBV19 and TRBJ2-1, reads DGGITQSPKYLFRKEGQNVTLSCEQNLNHDAMYWYRQDPGQGLRLIYYSQIVNDFQKGDIAEGYSVSREKKESFPLTVTSAQKNPTAFYLCATTAGQGFNEQFFGPGTRLTVL.